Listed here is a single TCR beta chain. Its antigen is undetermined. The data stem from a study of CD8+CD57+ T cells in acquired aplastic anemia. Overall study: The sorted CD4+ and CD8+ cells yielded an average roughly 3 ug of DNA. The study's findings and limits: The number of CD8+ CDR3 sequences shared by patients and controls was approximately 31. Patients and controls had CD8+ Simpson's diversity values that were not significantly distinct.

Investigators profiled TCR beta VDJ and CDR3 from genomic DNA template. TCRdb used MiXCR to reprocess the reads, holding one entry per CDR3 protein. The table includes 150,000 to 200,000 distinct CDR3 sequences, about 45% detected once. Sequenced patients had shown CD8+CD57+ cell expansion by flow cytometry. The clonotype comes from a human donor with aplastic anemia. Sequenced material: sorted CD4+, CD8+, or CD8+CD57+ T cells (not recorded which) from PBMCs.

The CDR3 nucleotides are TGTGCCAGCTCACTGGTGTCCAGGGGCAGCTCTGGAAACACCATATATTTT. Translated, it gives CASSLVSRGSSGNTIYF. This chain joins TRBV18 and TRBJ1-3; D is possibly TRBD1 (6 bases). This CDR3 spans 17 amino acids. Germline loops: CDR1 KGHSH, CDR2 LQKENI. The V gene lost 4 bases and the J gene lost 0 bases, with 16 bases spanning the gap.